A selection of T cell receptor beta chains follows, all from one sample in a study of human T cells and chemical hapten exposure. TCRdb fed the RACE reads into MiXCR, producing one record per CDR3 protein. The sample yields about 64,000 distinct CDR3 sequences, about 11% seen once. This material consisted of whole blood, taken in connection with sensitization to the hapten diphenylcyclopropenone (DPC). These TCRs come from a woman aged 30 to 39 with alopecia areata. Some clones in this sample may be carry-over from other donors' samples. Both conserved end residues are part of each CDR3. A D gene is named only where the DNA matches it firmly. Part of the rows lack a size; the others show once, few, many or a class for expanded clones.

D | J | size | V | CDR3 | DNA
. | TRBJ2-6 | few | TRBV7-3 | CASSLGATGANVLTF | TGTGCCAGCAGCTTAGGGGCAACTGGGGCCAACGTCCTGACTTTC
TRBD1 | TRBJ2-1 | . | TRBV5-4 | CASSPGQWDEQFF | TGTGCCAGCAGCCCGGGACAGTGGGATGAGCAGTTCTTC
. | TRBJ1-2 | few | TRBV3-1 | CASSPDGNYGYTF | TGTGCCAGCAGCCCCGACGGGAACTATGGCTACACCTTC
. | TRBJ2-1 | once | TRBV29-1 | CSAGRGGYNEQFF | TGCAGCGCTGGCAGGGGCGGCTACAATGAGCAGTTCTTC
. | TRBJ2-7 | . | TRBV6-6 | CASSYSNPQEQYF | TGTGCCAGCAGTTACTCGAACCCCCAGGAGCAGTACTTC
. | TRBJ2-7 | many | TRBV3-1 | CASSQEGGTVREQYF | TGTGCCAGCAGCCAAGAGGGAGGGACAGTCCGCGAGCAGTACTTC
. | TRBJ1-5 | once | TRBV28 | CASSTSGTPSNQPQHF | TGTGCCAGCAGTACTTCCGGGACACCCAGCAATCAGCCCCAGCATTTT
. | TRBJ1-5 | . | TRBV21-1 | CASSKPGQGAHALCSNQPQHF | TGTGCCAGCAGCAAACCTGGGCAGGGGGCCCACGCACTGTGTAGCAATCAGCCCCAGCATTTT
. | TRBJ2-7 | few | TRBV20-1 | CSARVPQTHYEQYF | TGCAGTGCTAGAGTCCCCCAAACCCACTACGAGCAGTACTTC
. | TRBJ2-5 | . | TRBV27 | CASSSTSQTQYF | TGTGCCAGCAGTTCCACTTCCCAGACCCAGTACTTC
TRBD1 | TRBJ1-5 | . | TRBV5-1 | CASSAGTGNQPQHF | TGCGCCAGCAGCGCGGGGACAGGGAATCAGCCCCAGCATTTT
. | TRBJ1-2 | many | TRBV4-3 | CASSRDRVYGYTF | TGCGCCAGCAGCCGAGACAGAGTCTATGGCTACACCTTC
. | TRBJ2-5 | many | TRBV7-9 | CASSRTTGYQETQYF | TGTGCCAGCAGCCGAACCACAGGTTACCAAGAGACCCAGTACTTC
. | TRBJ1-2 | . | TRBV28 | CASNEVKYGYTF | TGTGCCAGCAATGAGGTGAAATATGGCTACACCTTC
TRBD2 | TRBJ2-7 | many | TRBV27 | CASGLAGGPSYEQYF | TGTGCCAGCGGACTAGCGGGAGGACCCTCCTACGAGCAGTACTTC
. | TRBJ2-5 | many | TRBV29-1 | CSVRRAIGGQYF | TGCAGCGTTAGGCGGGCTATAGGGGGCCAGTACTTC
. | TRBJ2-1 | . | TRBV5-1 | CASSLDSGSHNEQFF | TGCGCCAGCAGCCTAGATTCTGGGAGCCACAATGAGCAGTTCTTC
TRBD2 | TRBJ2-1 | few | TRBV6-2/TRBV6-3 | CASSYSGGHYNEQFF | TGTGCCAGCAGCTATAGCGGGGGTCACTACAATGAGCAGTTCTTC
TRBD1 | TRBJ1-1 | few | TRBV12-3/TRBV12-4 | CASSLSQGVTEAFF | TGTGCCAGCAGTTTAAGCCAGGGGGTAACTGAAGCTTTCTTT
. | TRBJ1-5 | few | TRBV4-2 | CASSQAMDIDQPQHF | TGTGCCAGCAGCCAAGCAATGGACATTGATCAGCCCCAGCATTTT
. | TRBJ2-7 | . | TRBV28 | CASSAQAGLEQYF | TGTGCCAGCAGTGCCCAGGCAGGGCTCGAGCAGTACTTC
. | TRBJ2-7 | few | TRBV7-8 | CASSPPTNLYEQYF | TGTGCCAGCAGCCCCCCAACAAATTTATACGAGCAGTACTTC
. | TRBJ1-5 | . | TRBV7-2 | CASSFPGRNQPQHF | TGTGCCAGCAGCTTCCCGGGACGGAATCAGCCCCAGCATTTT
. | TRBJ2-7 | few | TRBV28 | CASSLPGTAYEQYF | TGTGCCAGCAGTTTACCGGGGACGGCCTACGAGCAGTACTTC
. | TRBJ2-7 | many | TRBV14 | CASSQDLLYEQYF | TGTGCCAGCAGCCAAGATTTGCTCTACGAGCAGTACTTC
. | TRBJ1-6 | few | TRBV21-1 | CASSKVYWNSPLHF | TGTGCCAGCAGCAAAGTGTACTGGAATTCACCCCTCCACTTT
TRBD2 | TRBJ2-7 | many | TRBV6-2/TRBV6-3 | CASSTAGTNYYEQYF | TGTGCCAGCAGTACTGCCGGGACTAACTACTACGAGCAGTACTTC
. | TRBJ2-3 | . | TRBV27 | CASTKTGAGTDTQYF | TGTGCCAGCACCAAGACAGGAGCGGGCACAGATACGCAGTATTTT
TRBD2 | TRBJ2-3 | few | TRBV5-4 | CASSKREGLMTDTQYF | TGTGCCAGCAGCAAGCGGGAGGGCCTCATGACAGATACGCAGTATTTT
. | TRBJ2-3 | . | TRBV7-2 | CASSSVAATTDTQYF | TGTGCCAGCAGCTCGGTAGCGGCGACCACAGATACGCAGTATTTT
. | TRBJ2-1 | . | TRBV7-6 | CASSSIRSSYNEQFF | TGTGCCAGCAGCTCCATTCGGAGCTCCTACAATGAGCAGTTCTTC